The present T cell receptor beta chain was sequenced within a study of CD8 T cells in ankylosing spondylitis. Looked up from germline, CDR1 is SGHTA and CDR2 is FQGNSA. This CDR3 contains 15 residues. V was shortened by 5 bases and J by 6 bases, with 16 bases between the two germline ends. This clonotype has just a few counts. TCRdb re-called the 5' RACE reads with MiXCR, one entry per CDR3 protein. The data hold 200,000 to 250,000 distinct CDR3 sequences, with approximately 10% observed a single time. The TCR comes from a male donor with ankylosing spondylitis or in good health (not recorded which). The chain couples TRBV7-2 to TRBJ2-2; D is possibly TRBD2 (5 bases). The sequenced material came from blood, either unsorted or a sorted T cell fraction (not recorded which). The CDR3 region is CASSQTWRTSGELFF. CDR3 coding DNA: TGTGCCAGCAGCCAGACATGGCGGACTTCCGGGGAGCTGTTTTTT. Full variable domain (missing parts from reference TRBV7-2 and TRBJ2-2): GAGVSQSPSNKVTEKGKDVELRCDPISGHTALYWYRQSLGQGLEFLIYFQGNSAPDKSGLPSDRFSAERTGGSVSTLTIQRTQQEDSAVYLCASSQTWRTSGELFFGEGSRLTVL.